This is a list of T cell receptor beta chains from one sample in a study of regulatory T cells in long-lasting Graves disease. Each CDR3 protein is one row after TCRdb ran MiXCR on the multiplex PCR reads. The sample yields over 300,000 distinct CDR3 sequences, about 19% seen once. This material consisted of peripheral blood mononuclear cells (PBMCs), taken when the disease was refractory, from a patient treated with antithyroid drugs. Receptors were obtained from a female donor with Graves disease. Both conserved end residues are part of each CDR3. The D gene is left open where the match is weak. The size of a clone is reported for some rows only, either as once, few or many, or as a class for expanded clones.

d_call,v_call,j_call,clone_size,cdr3_aa,cdr3_nt
NA,TRBV6-1,TRBJ2-5,many,CASSAGVGERAWETQYF,TGTGCCAGCAGTGCCGGCGTGGGGGAGAGGGCATGGGAGACCCAGTACTTC
NA,TRBV5-1,TRBJ2-2,NA,CASSSGQTYTGELFF,TGCGCCAGCAGCTCGGGGCAGACTTACACCGGGGAGCTGTTTTTT
NA,TRBV3-1,TRBJ1-5,many,CASSQEGFGNQPQHF,TGTGCCAGCAGCCAAGAAGGGTTTGGCAATCAGCCCCAGCATTTT
NA,TRBV20-1,TRBJ2-6,NA,CSAREVWSPGANVLTF,TGCAGTGCTAGAGAAGTGTGGAGCCCTGGGGCCAACGTCCTGACTTTC
NA,TRBV9,TRBJ1-2,NA,CASSHHKEEGRGLGYTF,TGTGCCAGCAGCCATCATAAGGAGGAGGGAAGGGGGTTAGGCTACACCTTC
NA,TRBV5-5,TRBJ2-7,few,CASSDGPSGGVAYEQYF,TGTGCCAGCAGCGATGGCCCCTCGGGCGGGGTTGCCTACGAGCAGTACTTC
TRBD1,TRBV28,TRBJ2-7,many,CASSRDRGRAPYEQYF,TGTGCCAGCAGTCGGGACAGGGGGCGGGCGCCCTACGAGCAGTACTTC
NA,TRBV6-5,TRBJ2-7,many,CASSYATYEQYF,TGTGCCAGCAGTTACGCCACCTACGAGCAGTACTTC
NA,TRBV15,TRBJ1-4,few,CATSRYGGRGNEKLFF,TGTGCCACCAGCAGATACGGGGGCAGGGGAAATGAAAAACTGTTTTTT
NA,TRBV6-1,TRBJ1-6,many,CASSARDWGSPLHF,TGTGCCAGCAGTGCCCGGGACTGGGGTTCACCCCTCCACTTT
NA,TRBV25-1,TRBJ2-7,few,CASSTRGVGAGSYEQYF,TGTGCCAGCAGTACAAGGGGCGTGGGAGCAGGATCCTACGAGCAGTACTTC
NA,TRBV6-1,TRBJ1-1,few,CASRPRGRVSEAFF,TGTGCCAGCAGACCCAGGGGTCGGGTTTCTGAAGCTTTCTTT
TRBD1,TRBV27,TRBJ1-1,many,CASSPWDRLAEAFF,TGTGCCAGCAGTCCCTGGGACAGGTTAGCTGAAGCTTTCTTT
NA,TRBV7-9,TRBJ2-7,NA,CASSTQGPGREQYF,TGTGCCAGCAGCACGCAGGGCCCCGGAAGAGAGCAGTACTTC
NA,TRBV3-1,TRBJ1-4,many,CASSPKGESNEKLFF,TGTGCCAGCAGCCCCAAGGGGGAGTCTAATGAAAAACTGTTTTTT
NA,TRBV18,TRBJ2-5,many,CASSPLRAEETQYF,TGTGCCAGCTCACCACTCCGGGCAGAAGAGACCCAGTACTTC
NA,TRBV2,TRBJ1-3,many,CASSEYPLEASWRWAIYF,TGTGCCAGCAGTGAGTACCCACTTGAAGCGTCGTGGAGATGGGCCATATATTTT
TRBD1,TRBV19,TRBJ2-7,many,CASNPGGETYEQYF,TGTGCCAGTAACCCAGGGGGCGAGACCTACGAGCAGTACTTC
NA,TRBV4-1,TRBJ2-6,few,CASSQGGSSGANVLTF,TGCGCCAGCAGCCAAGGAGGGAGCTCTGGGGCCAACGTCCTGACTTTC
NA,TRBV7-2,TRBJ2-3,NA,CASSLVAGGDTQYF,TGTGCCAGCAGCTTAGTTGCTGGGGGGGATACGCAGTATTTT
TRBD1,TRBV2,TRBJ2-7,many,CASIPDRDYEQYF,TGTGCCAGCATCCCCGACAGGGATTACGAGCAGTACTTC
NA,TRBV6-1,TRBJ2-4,NA,CASSELIAKNIQYF,TGTGCCAGCAGTGAACTCATAGCCAAAAACATTCAGTACTTC
TRBD2,TRBV11-2,TRBJ2-4,few,CASSLGVSSGRAKNIQYF,TGTGCCAGCAGCTTGGGGGTTTCTAGCGGGAGGGCCAAAAACATTCAGTACTTC
TRBD2,TRBV20-1,TRBJ2-1,NA,CSAPKGGSYDNEQFF,TGCAGTGCCCCCAAGGGAGGGAGTTACGACAATGAGCAGTTCTTC
NA,TRBV6-1,TRBJ1-1,many,CASLTLGAGATEAFF,TGTGCCAGCCTGACGCTGGGGGCCGGGGCTACTGAAGCTTTCTTT
TRBD1,TRBV7-2,TRBJ1-4,many,CASSSETGRHEKLFF,TGTGCCAGCAGCTCAGAGACAGGGAGGCATGAAAAACTGTTTTTT
NA,TRBV7-9,TRBJ1-1,few,CASSLPDLGGTTEAFF,TGTGCCAGCAGCTTACCCGACCTCGGGGGTACCACTGAAGCTTTCTTT
NA,TRBV7-9,TRBJ1-4,few,CASSLDTRREKLFF,TGTGCCAGCAGCTTAGATACTAGACGAGAAAAACTGTTTTTT
NA,TRBV6-1,TRBJ1-2,NA,CASSGLRQSNYGYTF,TGTGCCAGCAGTGGACTAAGACAGAGCAACTATGGCTACACCTTC